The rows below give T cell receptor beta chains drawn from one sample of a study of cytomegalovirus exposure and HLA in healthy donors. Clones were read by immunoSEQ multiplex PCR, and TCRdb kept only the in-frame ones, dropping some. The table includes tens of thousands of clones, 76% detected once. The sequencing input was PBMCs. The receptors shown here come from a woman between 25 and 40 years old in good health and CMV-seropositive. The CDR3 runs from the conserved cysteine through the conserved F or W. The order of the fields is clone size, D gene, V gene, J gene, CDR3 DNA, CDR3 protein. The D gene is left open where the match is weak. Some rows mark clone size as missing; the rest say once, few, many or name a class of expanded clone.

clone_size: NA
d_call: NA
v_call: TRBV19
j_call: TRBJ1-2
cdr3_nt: TGTGCCAGTGGGTCGAGGGGCTACACCTTC
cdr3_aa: CASGSRGYTF

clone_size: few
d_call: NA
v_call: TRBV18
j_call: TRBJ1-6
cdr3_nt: TGTGCCAGCCGAGGAGGGAGCTCCTATAATTCACCCCTCCACTTT
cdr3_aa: CASRGGSSYNSPLHF

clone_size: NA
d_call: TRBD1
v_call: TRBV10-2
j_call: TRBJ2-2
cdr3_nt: TGCGCCAGCAGCAGACAGGGAAACACCGGGGAGCTGTTTTTT
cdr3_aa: CASSRQGNTGELFF

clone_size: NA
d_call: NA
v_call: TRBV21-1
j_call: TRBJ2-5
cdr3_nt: TGTGCCAGCAGCAAAAGGGACCCGGGACAATTTAAATCCCAGTACTTC
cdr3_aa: CASSKRDPGQFKSQYF

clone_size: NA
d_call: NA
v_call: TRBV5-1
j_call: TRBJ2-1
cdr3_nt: TGCGCCAGCCAACCCGGGACAAATTTTGAGCAGTTCTTC
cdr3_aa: CASQPGTNFEQFF

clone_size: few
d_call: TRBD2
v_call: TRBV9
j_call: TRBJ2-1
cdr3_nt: TGTGCCAGCAGCGTAGGGGGGGGATCCTACAATGAGCAGTTCTTC
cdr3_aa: CASSVGGGSYNEQFF

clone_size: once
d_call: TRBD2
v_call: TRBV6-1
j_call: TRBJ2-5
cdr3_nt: TGTGCCAGCAGGCAGACTAGCAGAGAGACCCAGTACTTC
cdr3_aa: CASRQTSRETQYF

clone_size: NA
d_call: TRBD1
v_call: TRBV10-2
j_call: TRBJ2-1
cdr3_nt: TGCGCCAGCAGTCGATCCACAACCGGGACAGGGGGCTACAATGAGCAGTTCTTC
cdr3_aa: CASSRSTTGTGGYNEQFF

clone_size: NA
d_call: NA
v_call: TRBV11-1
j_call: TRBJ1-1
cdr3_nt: TGTGCCAGCAGCGGACAGTTGAACACTGAAGCTTTCTTT
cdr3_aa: CASSGQLNTEAFF

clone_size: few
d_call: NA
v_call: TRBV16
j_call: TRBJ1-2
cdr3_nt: TGTGCCAGCAGCCAATCTTCGAGCAATGGCTACACCTTC
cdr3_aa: CASSQSSSNGYTF

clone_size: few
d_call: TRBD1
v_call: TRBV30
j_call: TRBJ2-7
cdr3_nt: TGTGCCTGGAGAAAGACAGGGGTTATTGGCGAGCAGTACTTC
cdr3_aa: CAWRKTGVIGEQYF

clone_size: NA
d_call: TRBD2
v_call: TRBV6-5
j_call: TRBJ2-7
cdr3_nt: TGTGCCAGCAGTTACTCGGGACTAGCGGGAAACTACGAGCAGTACTTC
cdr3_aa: CASSYSGLAGNYEQYF

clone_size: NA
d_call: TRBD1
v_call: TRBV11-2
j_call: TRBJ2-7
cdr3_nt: TGTGCCAGCAGCCCGGGACAGACATTTAACTACGAGCAGTACTTC
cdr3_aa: CASSPGQTFNYEQYF

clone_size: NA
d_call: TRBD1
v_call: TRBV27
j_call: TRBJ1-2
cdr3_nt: TGTGCCAGCAGTACCGACAGGGCTAACTATGGCTACACCTTC
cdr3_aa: CASSTDRANYGYTF

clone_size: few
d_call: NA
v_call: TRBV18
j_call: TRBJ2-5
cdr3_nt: TGTGCCAGCTCACCACTCGCCGGGGAAGCAAAAGAGACCCAGTACTTC
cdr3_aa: CASSPLAGEAKETQYF

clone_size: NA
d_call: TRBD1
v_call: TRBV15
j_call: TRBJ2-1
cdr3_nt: TGTGCCACCAGCAGAGAAAGGGGGCCAGGGGACAATGAGCAGTTCTTC
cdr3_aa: CATSRERGPGDNEQFF

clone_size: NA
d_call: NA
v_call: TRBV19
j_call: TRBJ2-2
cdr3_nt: TGTGCCAGTAGATACACCGGGACACAATACACCGGGGAGCTGTTTTTT
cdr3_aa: CASRYTGTQYTGELFF

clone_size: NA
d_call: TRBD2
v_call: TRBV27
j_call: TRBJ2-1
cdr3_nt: TGTGCCCGCAGTCCTCGACTAGCGGGGAGGCACAATGAGCAGTTCTTC
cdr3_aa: CARSPRLAGRHNEQFF

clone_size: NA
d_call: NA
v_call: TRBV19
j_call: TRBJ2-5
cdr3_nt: TGTGCCAGTAGTTTCTCCTTGGCAGAAGAGACCCAGTACTTC
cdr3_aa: CASSFSLAEETQYF

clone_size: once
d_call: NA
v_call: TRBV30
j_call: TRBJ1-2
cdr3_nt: TGTGCCTGGAGCCTTGGGAGGGCCTATGGCTACACCTTC
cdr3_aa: CAWSLGRAYGYTF

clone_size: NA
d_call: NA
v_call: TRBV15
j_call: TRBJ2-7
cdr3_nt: TGTGCCACCAGCAGGGAGCACTCCTACGAGCAGTACTTC
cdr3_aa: CATSREHSYEQYF

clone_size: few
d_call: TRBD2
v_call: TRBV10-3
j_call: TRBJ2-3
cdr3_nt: TGTGCCATCAGTCTCTCTTTAAGCGGGAGAGCAGATACGCAGTATTTT
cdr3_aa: CAISLSLSGRADTQYF

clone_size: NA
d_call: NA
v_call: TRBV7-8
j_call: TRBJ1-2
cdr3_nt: TGTGCCAGCAGCTCCCAAGACAGGTTGGGTGGCTACACCTTC
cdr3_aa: CASSSQDRLGGYTF

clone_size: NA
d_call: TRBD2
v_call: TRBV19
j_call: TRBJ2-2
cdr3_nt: TGTGCCAGTAGTACGTTAGCGGGGGGATTCACCGGGGAGCTGTTTTTT
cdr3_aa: CASSTLAGGFTGELFF

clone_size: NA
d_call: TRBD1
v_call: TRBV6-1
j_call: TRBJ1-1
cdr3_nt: TGTGCCAGCAATCAGGGGGAAGGGACTGAAGCTTTCTTT
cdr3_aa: CASNQGEGTEAFF

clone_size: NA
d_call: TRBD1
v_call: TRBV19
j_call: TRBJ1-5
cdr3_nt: TGTGCCAGTAGTTCACCTCCGGGACAGGGGATTAGCAATCAGCCCCAGCATTTT
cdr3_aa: CASSSPPGQGISNQPQHF

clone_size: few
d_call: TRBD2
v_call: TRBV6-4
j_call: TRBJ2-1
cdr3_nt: TGTGCCAGCAGTGAGGCGGGAGGAGGCTTGAATGAGCAGTTCTTC
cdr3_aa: CASSEAGGGLNEQFF

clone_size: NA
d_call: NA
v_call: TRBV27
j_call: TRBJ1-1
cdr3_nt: TGTGCCAGCAGTTCCGCTAGCATGAACACTGAAGCTTTCTTT
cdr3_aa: CASSSASMNTEAFF

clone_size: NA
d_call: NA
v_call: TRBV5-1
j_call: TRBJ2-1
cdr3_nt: TGCGCCAGCAGCTTGACTAGGGTGAATGAGCAGTTCTTC
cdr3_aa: CASSLTRVNEQFF

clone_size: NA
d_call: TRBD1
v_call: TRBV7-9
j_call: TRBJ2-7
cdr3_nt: TGTGCCAGCAGCTGGGACAGGGTGGGCTACGAGCAGTACTTC
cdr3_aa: CASSWDRVGYEQYF

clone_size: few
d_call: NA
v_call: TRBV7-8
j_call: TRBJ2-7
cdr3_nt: TGTGCCAGCGGGCGGGACCCTCTTTGGGAGCAGTACTTC
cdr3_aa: CASGRDPLWEQYF

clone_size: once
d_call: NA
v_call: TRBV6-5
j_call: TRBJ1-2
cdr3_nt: TGTGCCAGCAGTTCCACAGGGAGCTATGGCTACACCTTC
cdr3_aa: CASSSTGSYGYTF

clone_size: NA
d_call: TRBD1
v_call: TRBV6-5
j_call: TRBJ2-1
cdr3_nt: TGTGCCAGCAGTTCGGACAGGGCCTACAATGAGCAGTTCTTC
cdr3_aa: CASSSDRAYNEQFF

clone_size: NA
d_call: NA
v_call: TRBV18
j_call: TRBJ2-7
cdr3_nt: TGTGCCAGCTCAAGAGCATCGCGGGACTACGAGCAGTACTTC
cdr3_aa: CASSRASRDYEQYF

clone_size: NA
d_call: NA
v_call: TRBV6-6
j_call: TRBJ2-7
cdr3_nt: TGTGCCAGCAGTTACACGACGGGATCCTACGAGCAGTACTTC
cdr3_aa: CASSYTTGSYEQYF

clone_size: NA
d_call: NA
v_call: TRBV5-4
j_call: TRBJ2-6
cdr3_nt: TGTGCCAGCAGCTTGGACAGGGATAACTCTGGGGCCAACGTCCTGACTTTC
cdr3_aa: CASSLDRDNSGANVLTF

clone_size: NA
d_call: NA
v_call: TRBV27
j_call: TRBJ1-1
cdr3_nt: TGTGCCAGCAGTTCGCGGAACACTGAAGCTCTCTTT
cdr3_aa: CASSSRNTEALF

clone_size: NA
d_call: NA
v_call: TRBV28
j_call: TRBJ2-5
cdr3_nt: TGTGCCAGCAGTTTAGCGGCACCGCAAGAGACCCAGTACTTC
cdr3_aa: CASSLAAPQETQYF

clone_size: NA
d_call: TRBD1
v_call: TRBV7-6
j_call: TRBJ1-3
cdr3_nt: TGTGCCAGCAGCTTAGAGGGGACAGGGATCGGAGACACCATATATTTT
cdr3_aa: CASSLEGTGIGDTIYF

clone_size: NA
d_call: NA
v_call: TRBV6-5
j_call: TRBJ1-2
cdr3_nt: TGTGCCAGCAGTATACAGGGACGCGTGGGGGGCTACACCTTC
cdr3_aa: CASSIQGRVGGYTF

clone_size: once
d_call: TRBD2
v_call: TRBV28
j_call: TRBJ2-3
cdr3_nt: TGTGCCAGCAGTTTAGGGTTGCGGGAGTCGCAGTATTTT
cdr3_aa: CASSLGLRESQYF

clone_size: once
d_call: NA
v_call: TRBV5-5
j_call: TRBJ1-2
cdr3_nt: TGTGCCAGCAGCTTGGCAGGGGCGGACTATGGCTACACCTTC
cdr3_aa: CASSLAGADYGYTF